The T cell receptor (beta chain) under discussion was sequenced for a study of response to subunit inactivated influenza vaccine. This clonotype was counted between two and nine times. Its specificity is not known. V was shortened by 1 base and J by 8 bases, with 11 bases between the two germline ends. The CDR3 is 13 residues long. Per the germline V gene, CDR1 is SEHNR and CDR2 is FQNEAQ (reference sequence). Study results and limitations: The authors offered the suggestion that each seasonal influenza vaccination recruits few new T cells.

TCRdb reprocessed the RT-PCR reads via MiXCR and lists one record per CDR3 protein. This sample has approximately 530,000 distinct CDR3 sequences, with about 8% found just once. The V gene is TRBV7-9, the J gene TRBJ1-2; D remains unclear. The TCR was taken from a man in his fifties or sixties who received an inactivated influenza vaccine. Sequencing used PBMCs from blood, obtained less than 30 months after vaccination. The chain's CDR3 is CASSLGEEGGYTF. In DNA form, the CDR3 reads TGTGCCAGCAGCTTAGGTGAAGAAGGAGGCTACACCTTC.